This T cell receptor beta chain originates from a study of early T cells in non-severe SARS-CoV-2 infection. Across the study: Sequencing was performed on bulk RNA from unsorted whole blood, leaving chains unpaired.

Study-wide findings and caveats: Using VDJdb, the matching emphasized anti-spike CD8 responses while missing private and CD4 specificities.

This clonotype turned up a few times. Its antigen is unidentified. Germline CDR1 and CDR2: SGHRS and YFSETQ. Trimming removed 4 bases from V and 6 bases from J, with 16 bases in between. The CDR3 is 14 amino acids. The library protocol tagged individual cDNA molecules with unique molecular identifiers. Using its own MiXCR run on the 5' RACE reads, TCRdb lists one record per CDR3 protein. Seen here are fewer than 65,000 distinct CDR3 sequences, 8% to 13% observed once, and the top ten hold roughly 4.5%. This clonotype originated in an adult who was a healthcare worker with PCR-confirmed SARS-CoV-2 infection or an uninfected control (not recorded which). The V call is TRBV5-1, the J call TRBJ2-5; D is possibly TRBD1 (6 bases). The sequenced sample consisted of whole blood. This chain's CDR3 is CASSRGQPQKTQYF. The CDR3 DNA follows: TGCGCCAGCAGCCGTGGACAGCCACAAAAGACCCAGTACTTC.